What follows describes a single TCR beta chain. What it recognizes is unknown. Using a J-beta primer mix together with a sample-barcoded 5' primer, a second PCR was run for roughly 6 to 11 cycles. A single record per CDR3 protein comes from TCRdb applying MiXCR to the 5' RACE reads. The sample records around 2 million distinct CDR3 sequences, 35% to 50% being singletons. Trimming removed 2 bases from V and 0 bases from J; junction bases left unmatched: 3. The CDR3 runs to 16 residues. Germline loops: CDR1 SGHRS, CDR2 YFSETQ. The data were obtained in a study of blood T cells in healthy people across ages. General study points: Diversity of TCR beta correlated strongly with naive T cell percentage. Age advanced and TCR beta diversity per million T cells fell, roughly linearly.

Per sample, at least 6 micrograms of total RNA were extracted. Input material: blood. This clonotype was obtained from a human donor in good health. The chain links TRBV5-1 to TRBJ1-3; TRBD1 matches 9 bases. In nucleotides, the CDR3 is TGCGCCAGCAGCTTACAGGGGGCGAACTCTGGAAACACCATATATTTT. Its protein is CASSLQGANSGNTIYF.